The 30 T cell receptor beta chains presented below share a single source sample, sequenced in a study of T cell responses to AZD1222 COVID-19 vaccine. The table came from immunoSEQ multiplex PCR; TCRdb's copy has only in-frame clones and leaves some out. The table has roughly 120,000 clones, 80% to 90% seen once. The source was peripheral blood, collected on day 0 of AZD1222 vaccination. The receptor source for this set is an adult in good health.

The rearrangement uses TRBV24-1 and TRBJ1-1; possible D gene TRBD1, 5 bases. V lost 6 bases and J 5 bases, leaving 15 bases between the germline ends. Germline lookup yields CDR1 KGHDR and CDR2 SFDVKD. The CDR3 is 14 residues long. CDR3 nucleotide sequence: TGTGCCACCAGTACAGGAGGCGGGAGGACTGAAGCTTTCTTT. It specifies CATSTGGGRTEAFF.

The V and J genes are TRBV4-1 and TRBJ1-4; tentative D call: TRBD1 (5 bases). Germline V CDR1 and CDR2: MGHRA, YSYEKL. There are 16 residues in the CDR3. V lost 1 base to trimming and J lost 7 bases, with 16 bases between them. CDR3 region: CASSQGEGGAIEKLFF. CDR3 sequence (DNA): TGCGCCAGCAGCCAAGGGGAGGGAGGGGCGATTGAAAAACTGTTTTTT.

The chain links TRBV29-1 to TRBJ1-3, with 8 bases that match TRBD1. Germline values: CDR1 SQVTM, CDR2 ANQGSEA. The CDR3 sequence is 13 residues long. The V gene end was trimmed by 6 bases and the J gene end by 2 bases; junction bases not matched to a gene: 3. Written as DNA, the CDR3 is TGCAGCGTGACACAGGGGGCTGGAAACACCATATATTTT. This encodes CSVTQGAGNTIYF. Variable domain in full (rest from reference TRBV29-1 and TRBJ1-3): SAVISQKPSRDICQRGTSLTIQCQVDSQVTMMFWYRQQPGQSLTLIATANQGSEATYESGFVIDKFPISRPNLTFSTLTVSNMSPEDSSIYLCSVTQGAGNTIYFGEGSWLTVV.

This clone was recorded a few times. The rearrangement uses TRBV6-1 and TRBJ2-2, with D tentatively TRBD2 (6 bases). This CDR3 contains 15 residues. Germline loops: CDR1 MNHNS, CDR2 SASEGT. V was trimmed by 2 bases and J by 4 bases, leaving 11 bases between them. The CDR3 DNA follows: TGTGCCAGCAGTGAAAGAGGAGGGTCCACCGGGGAGCTGTTTTTT. Encoded protein: CASSERGGSTGELFF.

This clone qualifies as medium-sized. V and J are TRBV5-6 and TRBJ2-1; tentative D call: TRBD2 (6 bases). The CDR3 spans 15 residues. Germline assignment: CDR1 SGHDT and CDR2 YYEEEE. V was trimmed by 0 bases and J by 5 bases, leaving 12 bases between them. CDR3 region: CASSLVGGGNNEQFF. CDR3 DNA sequence: TGTGCCAGCAGCTTGGTCGGCGGAGGGAACAATGAGCAGTTCTTC.

The V gene is TRBV28, the J gene TRBJ1-1; D is uncertain. Per germline, CDR1 MDHEN and CDR2 SYDVKM. V lost 6 bases and J lost 0, with 11 bases in between. This CDR3 region has 14 residues. The CDR3 nucleotides read TGTGCCAGCAGCGGGATTCCTTTGAACACTGAAGCTTTCTTT. It is translated as CASSGIPLNTEAFF.

V gene TRBV7-9 combines with J gene TRBJ2-3, with D uncertain. There are 12 residues in the CDR3. Trimming took 2 bases from V and 2 from J, leaving 2 bases between them. Germline loops: CDR1 SEHNR, CDR2 FQNEAQ (reference sequence). The CDR3: CASSLPTDTQYF. The CDR3 nucleotides read TGTGCCAGCAGCTTACCCACAGATACGCAGTATTTT.

The chain links TRBV19 to TRBJ1-2, with D unresolved. The CDR3 contains 13 residues. V gave up 10 bases and J gave up 4 bases, with 16 bases separating them. Germline V lookup: CDR1 LNHDA, CDR2 SQIVND (reference sequence). The CDR3 spells CATRLAPSYGYTF. CDR3 nucleotide sequence: TGTGCCACCAGACTAGCGCCCAGCTATGGCTACACCTTC. Looking up the rest from reference TRBV19 and TRBJ1-2 gives the full variable domain: DGGITQSPKYLFRKEGQNVTLSCEQNLNHDAMYWYRQDPGQGLRLIYYSQIVNDFQKGDIAEGYSVSREKKESFPLTVTSAQKNPTAFYLCATRLAPSYGYTFGSGTRLTVV.

J is TRBJ2-2 and V is TRBV5-1; 9 bases align to TRBD2. The CDR3 runs to 18 residues. J was trimmed by 7 bases and V by 4 bases; bases with no gene match: 17. In germline, CDR1 is SGHRS, CDR2 YFSETQ. The CDR3 spells CASSMTVLSGSINGELFF. CDR3 DNA sequence: TGCGCCAGCAGCATGACGGTTCTTAGCGGGAGTATTAACGGGGAGCTGTTTTTT.

V is TRBV19 and J is TRBJ2-7; D unresolved. CDR1 and CDR2 (germline): LNHDA, SQIVND (reference sequence). Trimming removed 1 base from V and 0 bases from J, with 10 bases in between. The CDR3 has 15 residues. The CDR3 nucleotides read TGTGCCAGTAGTATAGGCCAAGGGCCCTCCTACGAGCAGTACTTC. Protein: CASSIGQGPSYEQYF.

The chain couples TRBV27 to TRBJ2-7; 10 nucleotides line up with TRBD2. Germline-derived CDR1 and CDR2 are MNHEY and SMNVEV (reference sequence). V lost 3 bases, J lost 6 bases, and 11 bases stayed unmatched. CDR3 size: 16 residues. The CDR3 nucleotides are TGTGCCAGCAGTTTCCCGAGGGGTAGCGGGAGGCTCGAGCAGTACTTC. Its protein is CASSFPRGSGRLEQYF.

The gene calls are TRBV27 and TRBJ2-7; D gene unclear. The germline gives CDR1 MNHEY, CDR2 SMNVEV (reference sequence). The CDR3 is 13 residues long. V was pared by 6 bases and J by 1 base, with 10 bases between. In DNA, the CDR3 is TGTGCCAGCAGACTGTTACAGTCCTACGAGCAGTACTTC. Amino acid sequence: CASRLLQSYEQYF.

This chain uses TRBV7-9 with TRBJ2-5; no clear D. This CDR3 is 14 amino acids long. With 5 bases removed from V and 3 bases from J, the gap between germline ends came to 13 bases. Germline V gene lookup returns CDR1 SEHNR and CDR2 FQNEAQ (reference sequence). The CDR3: CASSPRTEKETQYF. The CDR3 bases are TGTGCCAGCAGCCCGCGGACGGAGAAAGAGACCCAGTACTTC.

This clone was observed a handful of times. The chain couples TRBV7-9 to TRBJ2-7; possibly TRBD1 or TRBD2 for D (5 bases each). The CDR3 spans 15 residues. CDR1 and CDR2 from the germline V gene are SEHNR and FQNEAQ (reference sequence). Trimming pared 1 base from V and 6 bases from J, leaving 16 bases between. DNA for the CDR3: TGTGCCAGCAGCTTAGGGGGGAGTTACCAGACCGAGCAGTACTTC. Protein sequence: CASSLGGSYQTEQYF.

The CDR3 DNA follows: TGTGCTAGTGGTTTACAGCTAGCCAGCGATGAGCAGTTCTTC. It is translated as CASGLQLASDEQFF. This chain uses TRBV12-5 with TRBJ2-1, with TRBD2 as a possible D gene (5 bases). The CDR3 is 14 residues long. The V gene lost 3 bases and the J gene lost 8 bases, with 14 bases spanning the gap. CDR1 is LGHNT, CDR2 FRNRAP, per germline.

J is TRBJ2-1 and V is TRBV18; 8 nucleotides line up with TRBD2. In germline, CDR1 is KGHSH, CDR2 LQKENI. After removal of 5 bases from V and 2 bases from J, the junction contained 5 bases not matched to a gene. The CDR3 consists of 15 residues. The CDR3 sequence is CASSSGGLAYNEQFF. The CDR3, as DNA: TGTGCCAGCTCATCCGGGGGACTAGCCTACAATGAGCAGTTCTTC.

Only one count was recorded for this clone. The rearrangement joins TRBV6-5 to TRBJ1-4; TRBD1 matches at 8 bases. Germline lookup yields CDR1 MNHEY and CDR2 SVGAGI. The CDR3 has 15 residues. J gave up 8 bases and V 2 bases, and 7 bases lay outside the gene matches. The CDR3 DNA follows: TGTGCCAGCAGTTACGCCGGACAGGGAGGGGAAAAACTGTTTTTT. Translation gives CASSYAGQGGEKLFF.

V and J are TRBV12-5 and TRBJ1-1; D is uncertain. CDR3 length: 14 amino acids. Trimming left V 6 bases short and J 4 bases short, with 15 bases between. Germline V gene lookup returns CDR1 LGHNT and CDR2 FRNRAP. Here the CDR3 reads CASGPPMGGTEAFF. Here the CDR3 DNA reads TGTGCTAGTGGCCCTCCAATGGGTGGCACTGAAGCTTTCTTT.

This rearrangement joins TRBV5-1 to TRBJ1-1; D not resolved. CDR3 length: 12 residues. Trimming removed 0 bases at V and 10 bases at J, with 10 bases between. The germline CDR1 and CDR2 sequences are SGHRS and YFSETQ. CDR3: CASSLAGVGAFF. DNA of the CDR3: TGCGCCAGCAGCTTGGCCGGAGTAGGAGCTTTCTTT.

J is TRBJ2-1 and V is TRBV11-3, with D tentatively TRBD1 (5 bases). The germline CDR1 and CDR2 sequences are SGHNT and YENEEA. V shed 4 bases and J shed 3 bases, with 16 bases lying between them. CDR3 length: 16 residues. The DNA for the CDR3 is TGTGCCAGCAGCTCGACCTGGACAATAAACTACAATGAGCAGTTCTTC. This encodes CASSSTWTINYNEQFF.

The gene calls are TRBV5-1 and TRBJ2-5, with 11 nucleotides matching TRBD2. Trimming removed 2 bases from V and 4 bases from J; junction bases left unmatched: 4. The CDR3 covers 15 residues. Germline-derived CDR1 and CDR2 are SGHRS and YFSETQ. CDR3 nucleotides: TGCGCCAGCAGCTTTACTAGCGGGGGAATAGAGACCCAGTACTTC. Translating it yields CASSFTSGGIETQYF.

Worth noting for this clone: The junction departs from the called germline gene at one end, perhaps through a read error. The CDR3 loop is CSGEVSAGTGELFF. The CDR3 DNA follows: TGCAGCGGTGAAGTCTCAGCGGGGACCGGGGAGCTGTTTTTT. The V call is TRBV29-1, the J call TRBJ2-2; 7 bases are shared with TRBD2. The germline V gene has CDR1 SQVTM and CDR2 ANQGSEA. The CDR3 has 14 amino acids.

The rearrangement links TRBV18 to TRBJ1-1, with D perhaps TRBD1 (5 bases). Per germline, CDR1 KGHSH and CDR2 LQKENI. The V and J ends lost 2 bases and 1 base respectively, with 11 bases between them. The CDR3 covers 15 residues. CDR3 in DNA: TGTGCCAGCTCACCAAGGCAGGGTAAGAACACTGAAGCTTTCTTT. Translating gives CASSPRQGKNTEAFF.

The chain couples TRBV30 to TRBJ1-5, with D possibly being TRBD1 (6 bases). Trimming removed 5 bases at V and 5 bases at J, with 13 bases between. From germline, CDR1 is GTSNPN and CDR2 SVGIG (reference sequence). This CDR3 is built from 13 residues. CDR3 sequence reads: CAWDLGGDQPQHF. CDR3 in DNA: TGTGCCTGGGACCTCGGGGGCGATCAGCCCCAGCATTTT.

This clone was counted a single time. This chain connects TRBV6-5 to TRBJ1-2; D is unresolved. The CDR3 totals 15 residues. Trimming cost V 4 bases and J 0 bases, with 12 bases left between them. Germline V gene data show CDR1 as MNHEY and CDR2 as SVGAGI. CDR3 bases: TGTGCCAGCAGTTCCCGGATTAAAGCTAACTATGGCTACACCTTC. Its translation: CASSSRIKANYGYTF.

The chain links TRBV29-1 to TRBJ1-2; D perhaps matches TRBD1 (5 bases). The CDR3 runs to 11 residues. Germline CDR1 SQVTM, CDR2 ANQGSEA. V shed 7 bases and J shed 8 bases, with 14 bases lying between them. The CDR3 coding sequence is TGCAGCGGCTTGGGGGGGGAAGGCTACACCTTC. Translating it yields CSGLGGEGYTF.

The chain links TRBV7-9 to TRBJ1-1; 12 bases map to TRBD1. V shed 5 bases and J 4 bases; nucleotides not matched to a gene: 8. CDR3 length equals 16 residues. Germline V gives CDR1 SEHNR, CDR2 FQNEAQ (reference sequence). The CDR3: CASSGEGQGARTEAFF. CDR3 coding DNA: TGTGCCAGCAGCGGAGAGGGACAGGGGGCGCGCACTGAAGCTTTCTTT.

The count of this clone is one. The chain is built from TRBV3-1 (or the pseudogene TRBV3-2) and TRBJ2-2; TRBD1 is a possible D gene (6 bases). CDR1 is LGHDT and CDR2 is YNNKEL in the germline V gene (reference sequence). V was pared by 2 bases and J by 0 bases, with 10 bases between. This CDR3 has 16 amino acids. The DNA for the CDR3 is TGTGCCAGCAGCCAAAGACAGGCGACGAACACCGGGGAGCTGTTTTTT. Amino acid sequence: CASSQRQATNTGELFF.

This chain links TRBV28 with TRBJ2-1; D gene uncertain. Trimming took 2 bases from V and 10 from J, leaving 9 bases between them. This CDR3 is built from 12 residues. Germline loops: CDR1 MDHEN, CDR2 SYDVKM. CDR3 in amino acids: CASSLGVWEQFF. The CDR3 DNA follows: TGTGCCAGCAGTTTAGGAGTTTGGGAGCAGTTCTTC.

V usage is TRBV2 and J usage is TRBJ1-1; tentatively, D is TRBD1 (5 bases). Per germline, CDR1 SNHLY and CDR2 FYNNEI. This CDR3 has 14 residues. Trimming pared 0 bases from V and 4 bases from J, leaving 9 bases between. CDR3 nucleotides: TGTGCCAGCAGTGAAGCGGGACCCTTCACTGAAGCTTTCTTT. Translated, it gives CASSEAGPFTEAFF.